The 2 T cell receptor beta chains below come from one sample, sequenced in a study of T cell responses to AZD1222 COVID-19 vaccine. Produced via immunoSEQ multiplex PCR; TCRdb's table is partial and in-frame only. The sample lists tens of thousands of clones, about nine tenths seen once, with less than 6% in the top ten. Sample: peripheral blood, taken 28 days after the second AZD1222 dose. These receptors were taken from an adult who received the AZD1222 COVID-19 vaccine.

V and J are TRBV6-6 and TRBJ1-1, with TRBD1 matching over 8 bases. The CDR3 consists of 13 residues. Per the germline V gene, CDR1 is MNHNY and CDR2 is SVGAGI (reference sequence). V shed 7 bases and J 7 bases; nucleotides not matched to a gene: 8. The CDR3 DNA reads TGTGCCAGCACGGACAGGGAAACCCTTGAAGCTTTCTTT. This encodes CASTDRETLEAFF.

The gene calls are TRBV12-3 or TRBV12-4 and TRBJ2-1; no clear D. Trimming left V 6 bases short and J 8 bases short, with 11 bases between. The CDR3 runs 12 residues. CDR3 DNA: TGTGCCAGCAGCCCCCCCGGCTATGAGCAGTTCTTC. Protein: CASSPPGYEQFF.